This section outlines one T cell receptor (beta chain) sequence together with its context. The data are from a study of blood T cell repertoires in COVID-19. On the study more broadly: The United States, Italy and Spain supplied acute and convalescent COVID-19 samples. Sources were T cells, B-cell-depleted T cells, or PBMCs; the material itself was cDNA or gDNA.

In the study's own analysis: Researchers report that nucleated cell counts were estimated from reference gene primer amplification. Profiling relied on immunoSEQ multiplex PCR, and the TCRdb table lists in-frame clones only, not all of them. V, J and clone size are taken as reported in that table, and D and trimming were inferred from the DNA itself. The sample comprises 150,000 to 200,000 clones, roughly 79% of which are singletons, and 17% rests with the top ten. The CDR3 consists of 14 residues. Germline V CDR1 and CDR2: KGHSH, LQKENI. V dropped 5 bases and J dropped 8; count of bases not matched to a gene: 5.

The sample was peripheral blood. V and J are TRBV18 and TRBJ1-6; 8 bases fit TRBD1. The TCR comes from a man between 60 and 75 years old with active or convalescent COVID-19. CDR3 DNA sequence: TGTGCCAGCTCATCTACAGGGGGGGATTCACCCCTCCACTTT. Protein: CASSSTGGDSPLHF.